Detailed here is one TCR beta chain. Its antigen remains unknown. The CDR3 sequence is 15 residues long. From germline, CDR1 is MGHRA and CDR2 YSYEKL. V lost 0 bases and J lost 6, with 15 bases in between. The sample comes from a study of shared clonotypes between healthy human individuals. Findings and caveats of the study: Clonotypes which were not shared had lower generation probabilities than clonotypes that all four donors shared.

Original data processing: Filtering was not the same, since immunoSEQ gave junction-only sequences without quality scores. Assay: immunoSEQ multiplex PCR; the TCRdb copy retains only in-frame clones and omits some. The DNA was the basis for D and trimming; V, J and clone size are from that table. There are 660,000 or so clones in the sample; 96% occur only once, and approximately 0.1% lies in the top ten. The naive CD8 subset, CD45RO-negative cells positively selected for CCR7, excluded terminally differentiated effector memory CD45RA+ cells. The sequence was obtained from a woman aged 25 to 39 in good health. The chain is built from TRBV4-1 and TRBJ2-7; tentative D call: TRBD2 (6 bases). Sequenced input: naive CD8+ T cells sorted from blood. The CDR3 DNA reads TGCGCCAGCAGCCAAGATTTGGGGGGTTCTCGCGAGCAGTACTTC. Translated, it gives CASSQDLGGSREQYF.